The 2 T cell receptor beta chains below all came from one sample that was sequenced in a study of T cell changes during pregnancy in multiple sclerosis (dated by TCRdb to about 2019). The method was the immunoSEQ multiplex PCR assay. TCRdb mirrors the immuneACCESS table, restricted to in-frame sequences. Some clones are absent from its copies; in checked studies, under half trace to an unresolved V gene, and the reason for the others is unknown. The sample profile shows about 72,000 clones; approximately 90% of them were found once. The ten biggest clones cover approximately 1.6% of the sample. Specimen: peripheral blood, collected in the first trimester of pregnancy. The receptor source for this set is a female donor in good health, enrolled as a control in a pregnancy study.

The gene calls are TRBV4-2 and TRBJ2-5; TRBD2 aligns across 8 bases. The J segment lost 0 bases and the V segment lost 7 bases, leaving 13 bases of the junction unmatched. This CDR3 region has 17 residues. CDR1 and CDR2 (germline): LGHNA, YNFKEQ. The CDR3 nucleotides are TGTGCCAGCAAAAAAGGGGGAGCGGGGGTTAACCAAGAGACCCAGTACTTC. Protein product: CASKKGGAGVNQETQYF.

The CDR3 loop reads CSVDGASGRALETQYF. CDR3 bases: TGCAGCGTTGATGGGGCTAGCGGGAGGGCGTTGGAGACCCAGTACTTC. V is TRBV29-1 and J is TRBJ2-5; TRBD2 agrees at 12 bases. The CDR3 loop spans 16 amino acids. The junction had 10 bases not matched to a gene; V was cut back by 3 bases and J by 5 bases. From germline, CDR1 is SQVTM and CDR2 ANQGSEA.